One and the same sample provided the 2 T cell receptor beta chains below, sequenced in a study of OX40 agonist ivuxolimab in advanced cancers. Libraries were prepared by immunoSEQ multiplex PCR; TCRdb keeps only in-frame clonotypes and omits some of them. The repertoire holds 70,000 or so clones, with 75% to 95% as singletons. The source material was CD4+ or CD8+ T cells sorted from blood, sampled in a trial of the OX40 agonist ivuxolimab. The receptors shown here come from an adult with an advanced solid tumor such as melanoma, head and neck, liver or kidney cancer.

The chain couples TRBV30 to TRBJ2-1; perhaps D is TRBD1 or TRBD2 (5 bases each). The CDR3 totals 13 residues. The V and J ends lost 6 bases and 9 bases respectively, with 18 bases between them. Germline values: CDR1 GTSNPN, CDR2 SVGIG (reference sequence). The CDR3 DNA reads TGTGCCTGTCCGGGACGAGAACGGCTTGAGCAGTTCTTC. It is translated as CACPGRERLEQFF.

This chain uses TRBV30 with TRBJ2-1; no clear D. CDR3 length: 13 residues. Germline V gene sequence: CDR1 GTSNPN, CDR2 SVGIG (reference sequence). V was shortened by 5 bases and J by 7 bases, with 15 bases between the two germline ends. Written as DNA, the CDR3 is TGTGCCTGGTCGTCCCGCCTAGGTAATGAGCAGTTCTTC. Translating gives CAWSSRLGNEQFF.